Included here is one T cell receptor (beta chain) sequence, with context. The data derive from a study of blood T cell repertoires in COVID-19. Study details: Both acute and convalescent COVID-19 samples were obtained from the United States, Italy and Spain.

With V trimmed by 4 bases and J by 1 base, 7 bases remained unmatched. The CDR3 spans 16 residues. The germline gives CDR1 SGHVS, CDR2 FQNEAQ. The table came from immunoSEQ multiplex PCR; TCRdb's copy has only in-frame clones and leaves some out. This sample has over 20,000 clones, with 90% to 95% found just once. The chain joins TRBV7-8 to TRBJ2-5, with 9 bases that match TRBD1. The sequencing input was peripheral blood. This TCR derives from a human donor in a cohort sampled during active COVID-19. The CDR3 protein is CASSSRRDRVQETQYF. CDR3 sequence (DNA): TGTGCCAGCAGCTCACGCCGGGACAGGGTCCAAGAGACCCAGTACTTC.